Shown below are 32 T cell receptor beta chains from a single sample sequenced in a study of blood T cell repertoires in COVID-19. Sequencing was performed with immunoSEQ multiplex PCR; in TCRdb, only in-frame clones are kept and a portion is missing. The sample carries about 14,000 clones, 82% recorded once. The source material was peripheral blood. These receptors all stem from a man older than 75 with active or convalescent COVID-19.

The chain employs TRBV11-2 and TRBJ2-1, with TRBD2 as a possible D gene (7 bases). V was trimmed by 7 bases and J by 0 bases, leaving 16 bases between them. The CDR3 loop spans 16 amino acids. Looked up from germline, CDR1 is SGHAT and CDR2 is FQNNGV. The CDR3: CASKNHGGASYNEQFF. CDR3 DNA: TGTGCCAGCAAAAATCATGGGGGGGCCTCCTACAATGAGCAGTTCTTC.

The chain combines TRBV29-1 with TRBJ2-2, with D unresolved. Trimming removed 5 bases from V and 6 bases from J, with 7 bases in between. The CDR3 runs to 11 residues. Germline lookup yields CDR1 SQVTM and CDR2 ANQGSEA. This chain's CDR3 is CSVSGSGELFF. DNA for the CDR3: TGCAGCGTTTCTGGCTCCGGGGAGCTGTTTTTT.

The V and J genes are TRBV28 and TRBJ1-6; D is uncertain. This CDR3 comprises 16 residues. Germline V gene data show CDR1 as MDHEN and CDR2 as SYDVKM. Trimming cost V 6 bases and J 4 bases, with 16 bases left between them. CDR3 coding DNA: TGTGCCAGCAGCCCCCTTCGGGGTGAATATAATTCACCCCTCCACTTT. This codes for CASSPLRGEYNSPLHF.

This sequence joins TRBV10-3 and TRBJ2-3; 11 bases line up with TRBD2. This CDR3 spans 15 amino acids. Germline lookup yields CDR1 ENHRY and CDR2 SYGVKD. With V trimmed by 6 bases and J by 4 bases, 6 bases remained unmatched. CDR3 loop: CAISKLAGAADTQYF. CDR3 bases: TGTGCCATCAGCAAACTAGCGGGGGCCGCAGATACGCAGTATTTT.

V and J are TRBV28 and TRBJ1-2, with D tentatively TRBD1 (5 bases). The CDR3 length is 15 residues. Per the germline V gene, CDR1 is MDHEN and CDR2 is SYDVKM. The germline V and J ends were trimmed by 6 bases and 4 bases, with 18 bases remaining between them. The CDR3 coding sequence is TGTGCCAGCAGGGGCCGGGGGGTCCGAGGCTATGGCTACACCTTC. As protein: CASRGRGVRGYGYTF.

This chain's CDR3 is CASSQDTRDSEAFF. The CDR3 bases are TGTGCCAGCAGCCAAGATACCCGGGACAGTGAAGCTTTCTTT. The V and J genes are TRBV4-2 and TRBJ1-1; 7 bases are shared with TRBD1. CDR1 is LGHNA, CDR2 YNFKEQ, per germline. J lost 7 bases, V lost 0 bases, and 5 bases had no gene match. This CDR3 has 14 residues.

The chain couples TRBV30 to TRBJ1-5; perhaps TRBD1 as D (5 bases). V was cut by 1 base and J by 3 bases, with 10 bases left in between. The CDR3 runs 14 residues. Germline V gene lookup returns CDR1 GTSNPN and CDR2 SVGIG (reference sequence). CDR3 bases: TGTGCCTGGAGTGGAGGACAAGCCAATCAGCCCCAGCATTTT. Its translation is CAWSGGQANQPQHF.

The chain has TRBV18 and TRBJ2-3; 11 bases are shared with TRBD2. V lost 2 bases to trimming and J lost 6 bases; unmatched junction nucleotides: 13. Germline V gene sequence: CDR1 KGHSH, CDR2 LQKENI. The CDR3 covers 18 residues. CDR3 coding DNA: TGTGCCAGCTCACCAGGCGGTAGCGGGGGGGCTCCCCGGGATACGCAGTATTTT. It is translated as CASSPGGSGGAPRDTQYF.

This sequence joins TRBV6-6 and TRBJ2-3; 8 bases match TRBD1. Per germline, CDR1 MNHNY and CDR2 SVGAGI (reference sequence). This CDR3 is built from 15 residues. V lost 4 bases and J lost 5; bases outside the gene matches: 8. The CDR3 protein is CASSFPRGQGDTQYF. The CDR3 DNA reads TGTGCCAGCAGTTTCCCCAGGGGGCAGGGAGATACGCAGTATTTT.

The V gene is TRBV30, the J gene TRBJ1-1, with 9 bases fitting TRBD1. J gave up 5 bases and V 1 base, and 5 bases lay outside the gene matches. From germline, CDR1 is GTSNPN and CDR2 SVGIG (reference sequence). The CDR3 loop spans 14 amino acids. The CDR3, as DNA: TGTGCCTGGAGTGCCTACGGACAGGGGACTGAAGCTTTCTTT. Translating it yields CAWSAYGQGTEAFF.

About this clone itself: Germline is not matched at one junction end, which may reflect a read error. This sequence joins TRBV10-3 and TRBJ2-3; D is possibly TRBD1 (6 bases). Germline-derived CDR1 and CDR2 are ENHRY and SYGVKD. The length of the CDR3 is 13 residues. CDR3 sequence reads: CAVSGQSTDTQYF. Here the CDR3 DNA reads TGTGCCGTCAGCGGACAGTCCACAGATACGCAGTATTTT.

V usage is TRBV6-2 or TRBV6-3 and J usage is TRBJ2-7, with D possibly TRBD2 on 6 matching bases. Germline assignment: CDR1 MNHEY and CDR2 SVGEGT. This CDR3 is built from 15 residues. The V and J ends lost 5 bases and 2 bases respectively, with 16 bases between them. CDR3 loop: CASSPPGTFTYEQYF. CDR3 in DNA: TGTGCCAGCAGTCCCCCAGGGACTTTCACCTACGAGCAGTACTTC.

This clone was counted between two and nine times. The chain combines TRBV7-8 with TRBJ2-7; TRBD1 matches 7 bases. The trim removed 1 base at V and 5 bases at J, leaving 8 bases unmatched. Germline-derived CDR1 and CDR2 are SGHVS and FQNEAQ. This CDR3 is built from 15 residues. The CDR3 protein is CASSLVTGETDEQYF. The CDR3 nucleotides are TGTGCCAGCAGCTTAGTCACAGGGGAGACGGACGAGCAGTACTTC.

The chain combines TRBV7-3 with TRBJ1-1, with D unclear. CDR1 is SGHTA and CDR2 is FQGTGA in the germline V gene. V lost 3 bases to trimming and J lost 1 base, with 6 bases between them. The CDR3 has 13 amino acids. CDR3 protein: CASSFNGNTEAFF. For the CDR3, the DNA is TGTGCCAGCAGCTTCAACGGGAACACTGAAGCTTTCTTT.

The CDR3 DNA is TGTGCCAGCAGCCCCGACAGGGCGAACACCGGGGAGCTGTTTTTT. Translated: CASSPDRANTGELFF. The chain couples TRBV5-4 to TRBJ2-2; 7 bases fit TRBD1. Germline CDR1 SGHNT, CDR2 YYREEE (reference sequence). This CDR3 has 15 residues. Trimming at V came to 4 bases and at J to 0 bases, leaving 3 bases not matched to a gene.

The chain combines TRBV5-1 with TRBJ1-1; 9 nucleotides align to TRBD1. The CDR3 consists of 13 residues. With 7 bases clipped from V and 2 bases from J, the junction kept 3 bases outside the gene matches. Germline V gene data show CDR1 as SGHRS and CDR2 as YFSETQ. As DNA, the CDR3 is TGCGCCAGCGGGACAGGGTTTAACACTGAAGCTTTCTTT. This codes for CASGTGFNTEAFF.

This chain links TRBV5-1 with TRBJ1-1; the match to TRBD1 covers 7 bases. This CDR3 has 15 amino acids. The V gene end was trimmed by 4 bases and the J gene end by 0 bases; junction bases not matched to a gene: 6. Germline CDR1 and CDR2: SGHRS and YFSETQ. The CDR3 nucleotides read TGCGCCAGCAGCCCCGACAGGGCCCTGAACACTGAAGCTTTCTTT. This translates into CASSPDRALNTEAFF.

V usage is TRBV11-2 and J usage is TRBJ1-2, with 7 bases aligning to TRBD1. The germline CDR1 and CDR2 sequences are SGHAT and FQNNGV. Trimming at V came to 5 bases and at J to 8 bases, leaving 14 bases not matched to a gene. There are 15 residues in the CDR3. The CDR3 protein is CASSARDSERRGYTF. The CDR3 region has the DNA TGTGCCAGCAGCGCACGGGACAGTGAGCGAAGAGGCTACACCTTC.

Only a few counts were recorded for this clone. The gene calls are TRBV4-2 and TRBJ1-4; 9 positions match TRBD1. Germline V CDR1 and CDR2: LGHNA, YNFKEQ. V gave up 3 bases and J gave up 7 bases; unmatched junction bases: 9. The CDR3 spans 16 residues. The CDR3 here is CASSQDRDRVFEKLFF. CDR3 nucleotide sequence: TGTGCCAGCAGCCAGGACCGGGACAGGGTTTTTGAAAAACTGTTTTTT.

This clone was seen once. This chain joins TRBV7-2 and TRBJ2-5; the D is unclear. Trimming pared 5 bases from V and 2 bases from J, leaving 3 bases between. The CDR3 extends over 11 amino acids. Germline assignment: CDR1 SGHTA and CDR2 FQGNSA. This chain's CDR3 is CASSEQETQYF. Here the CDR3 DNA reads TGTGCCAGCAGCGAGCAAGAGACCCAGTACTTC.

The chain uses TRBV7-8 and TRBJ2-3; D gene unclear. CDR1 is SGHVS and CDR2 is FQNEAQ in the germline V gene. The CDR3 spans 15 residues. Trimming took 2 bases from V and 3 from J, leaving 12 bases between them. CDR3 bases: TGTGCCAGCAGCTTACGCGGTTTTGAAACAGATACGCAGTATTTT. Translated: CASSLRGFETDTQYF.

This clone was found a few times. The V and J genes are TRBV6-4 and TRBJ1-1, with unresolved D. Germline CDR1 is MRHNA and CDR2 is SNTAGT. The ends were cut back, 5 bases at V and 4 bases at J, with 14 bases in the middle. The CDR3 has 14 amino acids. The DNA for the CDR3 is TGTGCCAGCAGTTTCGAGGGTCGGGGCACTGAAGCTTTCTTT. Amino acid sequence: CASSFEGRGTEAFF.

The rearrangement uses TRBV24-1 and TRBJ2-2; TRBD2 matches 14 bases. V lost 7 bases and J lost 0; bases outside the gene matches: 3. Germline loops: CDR1 KGHDR, CDR2 SFDVKD. This CDR3 region has 17 residues. CDR3 protein: CATSGTSGGPNTGELFF. CDR3 nucleotide sequence: TGTGCCACCAGCGGGACTAGCGGGGGCCCGAACACCGGGGAGCTGTTTTTT.

DNA for the CDR3: TGTGCCAGCAGCCCCGACCCTGTACGGGGAAACACTGAAGCTTTCTTT. Translated: CASSPDPVRGNTEAFF. The chain joins TRBV4-2 to TRBJ1-1; D is unclear. The CDR3 is made up of 16 amino acids. The ends were cut back, 4 bases at V and 2 bases at J, with 17 bases in the middle. CDR1 LGHNA and CDR2 YNFKEQ come from the germline V gene.

This chain connects TRBV27 to TRBJ2-5, with D unclear. The CDR3 extends over 10 amino acids. V lost 6 bases, J lost 4 bases, and 3 bases lay in between. Germline lookup yields CDR1 MNHEY and CDR2 SMNVEV (reference sequence). The CDR3 is CASRRETQYF. CDR3 coding DNA: TGTGCCAGCAGGAGAGAGACCCAGTACTTC.

This clone occurred a few times. V and J are TRBV7-9 and TRBJ1-2, with D possibly being TRBD1 (5 bases). The CDR3 loop spans 14 amino acids. Deletions cut 3 bases from V and 3 bases from J, with 11 bases between. CDR1 is SEHNR and CDR2 is FQNEAQ in the germline V gene (reference sequence). The DNA for the CDR3 is TGTGCCAGCAGCTTGGGGGGAGGTTACTATGGCTACACCTTC. Translated, it gives CASSLGGGYYGYTF.

This clone was seen a handful of times. V usage is TRBV9 and J usage is TRBJ2-7; weak D call: TRBD2 (6 bases). Germline V CDR1 and CDR2: SGDLS, YYNGEE. The CDR3 loop spans 13 amino acids. Trimming pared 3 bases from V and 3 bases from J, leaving 10 bases between. This CDR3 reads CASSGGDLYEQYF. The CDR3 DNA reads TGTGCCAGCAGCGGCGGGGACCTCTACGAGCAGTACTTC.

The genes are TRBV3-1 (or the pseudogene TRBV3-2) and TRBJ1-1; D remains ambiguous. The CDR3 covers 14 residues. Germline V gene sequence: CDR1 LGHDT, CDR2 YNNKEL (reference sequence). V lost 1 base and J lost 6, with 12 bases in between. The CDR3 region is CASSQVGGFPEAFF. CDR3 bases: TGTGCCAGCAGCCAAGTTGGCGGGTTCCCTGAAGCTTTCTTT.

V usage is TRBV9 and J usage is TRBJ1-5; TRBD1 is a possible D gene (5 bases). Germline assignment: CDR1 SGDLS and CDR2 YYNGEE. V gave up 4 bases and J gave up 6 bases, with 17 bases separating them. This CDR3 is built from 15 residues. CDR3 nucleotide sequence: TGTGCCAGCAGCCCGGGTGGGGGGGTGATTCAGCCCCAGCATTTT. This translates into CASSPGGGVIQPQHF.

The chain is built from TRBV7-2 and TRBJ1-5; weak D call: TRBD1 (5 bases). The CDR3 runs 13 residues. Germline assignment: CDR1 SGHTA and CDR2 FQGNSA. Trimming took 5 bases from V and 7 from J, leaving 12 bases between them. The CDR3 nucleotides are TGTGCCAGCAGCCCCGGCCAGGGACAGCCCCAGCATTTT. Translation gives CASSPGQGQPQHF.

The CDR3: CATAGDEKLFF. The CDR3 DNA is TGTGCCACCGCAGGTGATGAAAAACTGTTTTTT. V and J are TRBV10-3 and TRBJ1-4; D is unclear. Deletions cut 10 bases from V and 6 bases from J, with 9 bases between. Looked up from germline, CDR1 is ENHRY and CDR2 is SYGVKD. This CDR3 is 11 amino acids long.

This chain joins TRBV28 and TRBJ1-3; D uncertain. Germline V CDR1 and CDR2: MDHEN, SYDVKM. V dropped 5 bases and J dropped 1 base, with 9 bases sitting between them. CDR3 length: 14 residues. This CDR3 is CASSQIESGNTIYF. The DNA of the CDR3 is TGTGCCAGCAGTCAGATCGAATCTGGAAACACCATATATTTT.